Following are 20 T cell receptor beta chains from one sample sequenced in a study of blood T cell repertoires in COVID-19. Assay used: immunoSEQ multiplex PCR; TCRdb lists only in-frame clones, some missing. The sample records about 140,000 clones, around 81% being singletons. Sequenced sample: peripheral blood. These receptors originate from an older woman with active or convalescent COVID-19.

This clone was counted a few times. This sequence joins TRBV7-6 and TRBJ2-1; the match to TRBD2 covers 10 bases. Germline lookup yields CDR1 SGHVS and CDR2 FNYEAQ. This CDR3 is 17 amino acids long. Trimming removed 5 bases from V and 3 bases from J; junction bases left unmatched: 10. The CDR3 DNA reads TGTGCCAGCAGCACTAACCCCCTAGCGGGGGACTACAATGAGCAGTTCTTC. Translating gives CASSTNPLAGDYNEQFF. The full variable domain, in which reference TRBV7-6 and TRBJ2-1 provide the parts outside the CDR3, is GAGVSQSPRYKVTKRGQDVALRCDPISGHVSLYWYRQALGQGPEFLTYFNYEAQQDKSGLPNDRFSAERPEGSISTLTIQRTEQRDSAMYRCASSTNPLAGDYNEQFFGPGTRLTVL.

The chain links TRBV19 to TRBJ1-3, with 7 bases matching TRBD1. The CDR3 length is 16 residues. The germline CDR1 and CDR2 sequences are LNHDA and SQIVND (reference sequence). The junction had 12 bases not matched to a gene; V was cut back by 9 bases and J by 1 base. The CDR3: CASTRRQGLSGNTIYF. CDR3 nucleotides: TGTGCCAGCACCCGTCGACAGGGCCTTTCTGGAAACACCATATATTTT.

V usage is TRBV10-2 and J usage is TRBJ2-1; 10 bases match TRBD2. Losses at the gene ends were 7 bases for V and 2 bases for J; bases not matched to a gene: 8. The germline gives CDR1 WSHSY, CDR2 SAAADI. The CDR3 runs 16 residues. For the CDR3, the DNA is TGCGCCAGCATGAGATGGACTAGCGGCACCTACAATGAGCAGTTCTTC. Translated, it gives CASMRWTSGTYNEQFF.

The chain recombines TRBV5-6 with TRBJ2-3, with TRBD2 matching 8 bases. The germline gives CDR1 SGHDT, CDR2 YYEEEE. J was trimmed by 3 bases and V by 3 bases; bases with no gene match: 15. The CDR3 runs to 18 residues. In nucleotides, the CDR3 is TGTGCCAGCAGCTCCCTGAAATCCGGGAGGGCCAGAACAGATACGCAGTATTTT. Translation: CASSSLKSGRARTDTQYF. Based on the CDR3 plus reference TRBV5-6 and TRBJ2-3, the full variable domain is DAGVTQSPTHLIKTRGQQVTLRCSPKSGHDTVSWYQQALGQGPQFIFQYYEEEERQRGNFPDRFSGHQFPNYSSELNVNALLLGDSALYLCASSSLKSGRARTDTQYFGPGTRLTVL.

This clone came up a few times. The V gene is TRBV7-9, the J gene TRBJ1-2; D gene unclear. The CDR3 sequence is 12 residues long. Germline values: CDR1 SEHNR, CDR2 FQNEAQ (reference sequence). V shed 5 bases and J shed 5 bases, with 9 bases lying between them. The CDR3 loop reads CASSGRIYGYTF. DNA for the CDR3: TGTGCCAGCAGCGGCAGGATATATGGCTACACCTTC. The full variable domain, rest sourced from reference TRBV7-9 and TRBJ1-2, is DTGVSQNPRHKITKRGQNVTFRCDPISEHNRLYWYRQTLGQGPEFLTYFQNEAQLEKSRLLSDRFSAERPKGSFSTLEIQRTEQGDSAMYLCASSGRIYGYTFGSGTRLTVV.

The chain has TRBV11-1 and TRBJ1-1; 10 bases line up with TRBD1. The CDR3 is made up of 14 amino acids. Germline lookup yields CDR1 SGHAT and CDR2 FQDESV (reference sequence). Trimming removed 4 bases from V and 7 bases from J; junction bases left unmatched: 6. Here the CDR3 reads CASSSRQGAVEAFF. The CDR3 DNA is TGTGCCAGCAGCTCCCGACAGGGGGCGGTTGAAGCTTTCTTT.

This clone was seen a few times. V gene TRBV19 combines with J gene TRBJ2-2; 8 bases agree with TRBD1. The CDR3 is 16 residues long. Germline trimming cut 5 bases from V and 4 bases from J; bases unmatched to any gene: 9. The germline V gene encodes CDR1 LNHDA and CDR2 SQIVND (reference sequence). The chain's CDR3 is CASSQGQGVSTGELFF. In nucleotides, the CDR3 is TGTGCCAGTAGTCAAGGACAGGGTGTTAGCACCGGGGAGCTGTTTTTT.

This rearrangement joins TRBV2 to TRBJ1-2, with TRBD1 as a possible D gene (6 bases). The germline CDR1 and CDR2 sequences are SNHLY and FYNNEI. CDR3 length: 13 residues. Trimming took 4 bases from V and 4 from J, leaving 10 bases between them. This CDR3 reads CASSVEGGYGYTF. The CDR3 DNA reads as TGTGCCAGCAGTGTTGAAGGGGGCTATGGCTACACCTTC.

The chain recombines TRBV19 with TRBJ1-2, with D unresolved. CDR1 LNHDA and CDR2 SQIVND come from the germline V gene (reference sequence). The germline V and J ends were trimmed by 6 bases and 3 bases, with 17 bases remaining between them. This CDR3 is built from 15 residues. This CDR3 reads CASSAVRFSDYGYTF. As DNA, the CDR3 is TGTGCCAGTAGCGCTGTGCGGTTCTCTGACTATGGCTACACCTTC.

The genes are TRBV2 and TRBJ2-1, with a weak D call TRBD2 (6 bases). Trimming removed 7 bases at V and 9 bases at J, with 31 bases between. The CDR3 is made up of 18 amino acids. Per germline, CDR1 SNHLY and CDR2 FYNNEI. The CDR3 DNA reads as TGTGCCAGCATCGAATACCTATTAGCTTTACGGGGGAGAGGTGAGCAGTTCTTC. It specifies CASIEYLLALRGRGEQFF.

This clone has only a few counts. The chain employs TRBV5-1 and TRBJ1-5; D unclear. The CDR3 totals 14 residues. CDR1 is SGHRS, CDR2 YFSETQ, per germline. V dropped 0 bases and J dropped 3 bases, with 7 bases sitting between them. CDR3: CASSLDAANQPQHF. The CDR3 nucleotides read TGCGCCAGCAGCTTGGATGCGGCCAATCAGCCCCAGCATTTT.

The rearrangement links TRBV19 to TRBJ2-5; no reliable D call. The CDR3 runs 14 residues. Between the trimmed V and J ends, which lost 5 bases and 4 bases, there was a span of 14 bases. Germline V gives CDR1 LNHDA, CDR2 SQIVND (reference sequence). The CDR3 DNA follows: TGTGCCAGTAGTTTTAGTCCCTCCTCAGAGACCCAGTACTTC. It specifies CASSFSPSSETQYF.

The rearrangement links TRBV28 to TRBJ1-4; no clear D gene. Trimming took off 2 bases at V and 0 bases at J, with 13 bases between the two ends. CDR1 and CDR2 (germline): MDHEN, SYDVKM. The CDR3 has 17 residues. The CDR3 loop is CASSLIEGTSTNEKLFF. The DNA for the CDR3 is TGTGCCAGCAGTTTAATCGAGGGCACCTCAACTAATGAAAAACTGTTTTTT.

V is TRBV6-2 or TRBV6-3 and J is TRBJ2-7; 12 bases align to TRBD2. The CDR3 consists of 16 residues. With 6 bases clipped from V and 7 bases from J, the junction kept 13 bases outside the gene matches. Per the germline V gene, CDR1 is MNHEY and CDR2 is SVGEGT. The CDR3 region has the DNA TGTGCCAGCAGCCGCAATCCTAGCGGGAGGGCCTTTGAGCAGTACTTC. This translates into CASSRNPSGRAFEQYF.

The gene calls are TRBV19 and TRBJ1-4; no definite D call. CDR1 and CDR2 (germline): LNHDA, SQIVND (reference sequence). The V end lost 9 bases, the J end lost 8 bases, and 22 bases lay between the germline ends. The CDR3 extends over 15 amino acids. CDR3 region: CASRKSGNVWEKLFF. The CDR3 DNA reads TGTGCCAGCCGAAAGTCGGGGAACGTTTGGGAAAAACTGTTTTTT.

The chain employs TRBV5-1 and TRBJ2-5; 8 nucleotides agree with TRBD2. The CDR3 has 16 amino acids. Germline V CDR1 and CDR2: SGHRS, YFSETQ. Trimming took 4 bases from V and 1 from J; bases not matched to a gene: 9. The CDR3 region is CASSPEAGGSQETQYF. The DNA of the CDR3 is TGCGCCAGCAGCCCGGAGGCGGGGGGCTCCCAAGAGACCCAGTACTTC.

The chain carries TRBV28 and TRBJ1-2; TRBD1 matches 9 bases. The CDR3 covers 13 residues. The ends lost 6 bases at V and 4 bases at J; junction bases unmatched: 3. Germline V CDR1 and CDR2: MDHEN, SYDVKM. CDR3 sequence (DNA): TGTGCCAGCAGCTACAGGGGGCCCTATGGCTACACCTTC. Protein product: CASSYRGPYGYTF.

This clone was counted at least ten times. The chain carries TRBV11-1 and TRBJ1-2; D is perhaps TRBD1 (5 bases). Germline V gives CDR1 SGHAT, CDR2 FQDESV (reference sequence). The CDR3 loop spans 15 amino acids. The germline V and J ends were trimmed by 5 bases and 1 base, with 14 bases remaining between them. The CDR3 region has the DNA TGTGCCAGCAGCCCTCTAGGACAAATTAACTATGGCTACACCTTC. Its translation is CASSPLGQINYGYTF.

The chain joins TRBV7-2 to TRBJ2-1, with 7 nucleotides matching TRBD2. Germline lookup yields CDR1 SGHTA and CDR2 FQGNSA. CDR3 size: 13 residues. After removal of 2 bases from V and 13 bases from J, the junction contained 8 bases not matched to a gene. CDR3 residues: CASSLPAGLGQFF. Here the CDR3 DNA reads TGTGCCAGCAGCTTACCAGCGGGGCTTGGACAGTTCTTC.

The chain has TRBV6-2 or TRBV6-3 and TRBJ1-1; D is unclear. The V gene lost 2 bases and the J gene lost 1 base, with 8 bases spanning the gap. Germline V lookup: CDR1 MNHEY, CDR2 SVGEGT. The CDR3 consists of 14 residues. CDR3 coding DNA: TGTGCCAGCAGTTACGAGTTCCCGAACACTGAAGCTTTCTTT. It encodes CASSYEFPNTEAFF.